Below, 18 T cell receptor beta chains from the same sample are listed, as sequenced in a study of blood T cell repertoires in COVID-19. The assay was immunoSEQ multiplex PCR, and TCRdb's table has in-frame clones only and misses some. The repertoire holds 150,000 to 200,000 clones, with around 86% as singletons. The sequencing input was PBMCs or T cells enriched from blood (not recorded which). The origin of the receptors is a woman between 40 and 50 years old in a cohort exposed to, infected with or recovered from COVID-19 (not recorded which).

V usage is TRBV7-9 and J usage is TRBJ2-1; weak D call: TRBD2 (5 bases). Between the trimmed V and J ends, which lost 5 bases and 0 bases, there was a span of 11 bases. Germline CDR1 is SEHNR and CDR2 is FQNEAQ (reference sequence). The CDR3 extends over 15 amino acids. CDR3 in amino acids: CASSPSGDSYNEQFF. CDR3 bases: TGTGCCAGCAGCCCCTCCGGGGACTCCTACAATGAGCAGTTCTTC. Filled out from reference TRBV7-9 and TRBJ2-1, the complete variable domain reads DTGVSQNPRHKITKRGQNVTFRCDPISEHNRLYWYRQTLGQGPEFLTYFQNEAQLEKSRLLSDRFSAERPKGSFSTLEIQRTEQGDSAMYLCASSPSGDSYNEQFFGPGTRLTVL.

Here the CDR3 reads CASSRGSIVTNYGYTF. The CDR3 bases are TGCGCCAGCAGCCGCGGGAGCATCGTGACTAACTATGGCTACACCTTC. This sequence joins TRBV4-1 and TRBJ1-2, with D unclear. Germline V CDR1 and CDR2: MGHRA, YSYEKL. Deletions cut 4 bases from V and 0 bases from J, with 15 bases between. The CDR3 runs to 16 residues.

The chain is built from TRBV2 and TRBJ1-5; maybe TRBD1 (5 bases). This CDR3 contains 14 residues. V lost 6 bases and J 3 bases, leaving 12 bases between the germline ends. Germline values: CDR1 SNHLY, CDR2 FYNNEI. The CDR3 DNA follows: TGTGCCAGCAGGGACAACCAACTCAATCAGCCCCAGCATTTT. Amino acids: CASRDNQLNQPQHF.

CDR3 bases: TGTGCCAGCAGTTACTCGGGGAAAGCGGATGGCTACACCTTC. Translating it yields CASSYSGKADGYTF. This chain links TRBV6-2 or TRBV6-3 with TRBJ1-2, with D unresolved. The CDR3 totals 14 residues. The germline CDR1 and CDR2 sequences are MNHEY and SVGEGT. V was cut by 0 bases and J by 6 bases, with 11 bases left in between.

CDR3 nucleotides: TGCGCCAGCAGCTTGGCCGGGAATAATTCACCCCTCCACTTT. Residues: CASSLAGNNSPLHF. The V gene is TRBV5-1, the J gene TRBJ1-6; D gene uncertain. This CDR3 has 14 residues. The V end lost 0 bases, the J end lost 5 bases, and 6 bases lay between the germline ends. Looked up from germline, CDR1 is SGHRS and CDR2 is YFSETQ.

V and J are TRBV9 and TRBJ2-1, with D perhaps matching TRBD2 (5 bases). The V gene lost 2 bases and the J gene lost 4 bases, with 13 bases spanning the gap. Germline CDR1 is SGDLS and CDR2 is YYNGEE. This CDR3 comprises 15 residues. CDR3 protein: CASSVFPGSYNEQFF. Written as DNA, the CDR3 is TGTGCCAGCAGCGTTTTCCCGGGATCTTACAATGAGCAGTTCTTC.

This chain connects TRBV9 to TRBJ2-7; 7 positions agree with TRBD2. Trimming removed 6 bases from V and 1 base from J; junction bases left unmatched: 13. Germline V CDR1 and CDR2: SGDLS, YYNGEE. This CDR3 spans 16 amino acids. CDR3 in DNA: TGTGCCAGCACCCCTAGCGGCGGCGACAATTCCTACGAGCAGTACTTC. It encodes CASTPSGGDNSYEQYF.

The genes are TRBV12-3 or TRBV12-4 and TRBJ1-2; no definite D call. There are 12 residues in the CDR3. Trimming removed 5 bases from V and 4 bases from J, with 8 bases in between. The CDR3 region has the DNA TGTGCCAGCAGTGGGTACAGCTATGGCTACACCTTC. As protein: CASSGYSYGYTF.

The chain couples TRBV5-1 to TRBJ2-7, with TRBD2 matching over 12 bases. The CDR3 is 16 amino acids. The junction had 7 bases not matched to a gene; V was cut back by 2 bases and J by 4 bases. CDR1 SGHRS and CDR2 YFSETQ come from the germline V gene. Written as DNA, the CDR3 is TGCGCCAGCAGCTTCGCGACTAGCGGGAGAGGGTACGAGCAGTACTTC. This sequence encodes CASSFATSGRGYEQYF.

The chain is built from TRBV6-2 or TRBV6-3 and TRBJ2-7, with unresolved D. The CDR3 contains 12 residues. With 2 bases removed from V and 6 bases from J, the gap between germline ends came to 8 bases. CDR1 and CDR2 (germline): MNHEY, SVGEGT. The CDR3 DNA follows: TGTGCCAGCAGTTACCTAGGCTCCGAGCAGTACTTC. Its translation: CASSYLGSEQYF.

The chain has TRBV29-1 and TRBJ1-1; 7 bases are a match to TRBD1. CDR1 is SQVTM, CDR2 ANQGSEA, per germline. This CDR3 has 13 amino acids. Losses at the gene ends were 6 bases for V and 1 base for J; bases not matched to a gene: 5. The DNA for the CDR3 is TGCAGCGTCCACAGGGGTGGGAACACTGAAGCTTTCTTT. This encodes CSVHRGGNTEAFF.

V usage is TRBV4-1 and J usage is TRBJ1-5; D remains ambiguous. The CDR3 length is 14 residues. V shed 1 base and J shed 3 bases, with 7 bases lying between them. Germline CDR1 and CDR2: MGHRA and YSYEKL. This chain's CDR3 is CASSQGQINQPQHF. The DNA of the CDR3 is TGCGCCAGCAGCCAAGGACAAATCAATCAGCCCCAGCATTTT.

CDR3 sequence reads: CASSLSRSTNEQFF. CDR3 coding DNA: TGTGCCAGCAGCTTATCACGGAGCACAAATGAGCAGTTCTTC. The genes are TRBV11-2 and TRBJ2-1; D is ambiguous. The V end was cut by 2 bases, the J end by 7 bases, with 12 bases between. The CDR3 sequence is 14 residues long. Looked up from germline, CDR1 is SGHAT and CDR2 is FQNNGV.

The chain carries TRBV11-2 and TRBJ1-6; a possible D gene is TRBD1 (5 bases). Germline assignment: CDR1 SGHAT and CDR2 FQNNGV. The V end lost 1 base, the J end lost 10 bases, and 14 bases lay between the germline ends. The CDR3 is 15 residues long. CDR3 DNA sequence: TGTGCCAGCAGCTTAGGGCAGGGAGGACGATCACCCCTCCACTTT. This translates into CASSLGQGGRSPLHF.

This clone has only one observation. The chain employs TRBV4-1 and TRBJ2-2; 8 nucleotides agree with TRBD2. Trimming at V came to 2 bases and at J to 5 bases, leaving 16 bases not matched to a gene. Germline loops: CDR1 MGHRA, CDR2 YSYEKL. The CDR3 length is 19 residues. CDR3 sequence: CASSQLTGTRGVFTGELFF. The CDR3 nucleotides read TGCGCCAGCAGCCAACTGACCGGGACTAGAGGAGTCTTTACCGGGGAGCTGTTTTTT.

This sequence joins TRBV19 and TRBJ2-2; a weak D match, TRBD1 (8 bases). Germline CDR1 and CDR2: LNHDA and SQIVND (reference sequence). V lost 4 bases to trimming and J lost 5 bases, with 14 bases between them. The CDR3 spans 15 residues. The CDR3 protein is CASSTTGGVTGELFF. CDR3 in DNA: TGTGCCAGTAGTACAACAGGGGGGGTGACCGGGGAGCTGTTTTTT.

The CDR3 bases are TGTGCCAGCAGCTTGCGTCGGACAGGGGGAGAGACCCAGTACTTC. Translated, it gives CASSLRRTGGETQYF. The rearrangement joins TRBV5-6 to TRBJ2-5, with TRBD1 matching over 10 bases. Germline CDR1 is SGHDT and CDR2 is YYEEEE. After removal of 1 base from V and 4 bases from J, the junction contained 4 bases not matched to a gene. This CDR3 is built from 15 residues.

This clone was counted a single time. The chain recombines TRBV29-1 with TRBJ2-7, with a possible D match to TRBD2 (7 bases). Per the germline V gene, CDR1 is SQVTM and CDR2 is ANQGSEA. The CDR3 extends over 14 amino acids. V lost 7 bases and J 3 bases, leaving 19 bases between the germline ends. The CDR3 spells CSAVGGALGYEQYF. CDR3 nucleotide sequence: TGCAGCGCCGTGGGGGGGGCTCTGGGCTACGAGCAGTACTTC.